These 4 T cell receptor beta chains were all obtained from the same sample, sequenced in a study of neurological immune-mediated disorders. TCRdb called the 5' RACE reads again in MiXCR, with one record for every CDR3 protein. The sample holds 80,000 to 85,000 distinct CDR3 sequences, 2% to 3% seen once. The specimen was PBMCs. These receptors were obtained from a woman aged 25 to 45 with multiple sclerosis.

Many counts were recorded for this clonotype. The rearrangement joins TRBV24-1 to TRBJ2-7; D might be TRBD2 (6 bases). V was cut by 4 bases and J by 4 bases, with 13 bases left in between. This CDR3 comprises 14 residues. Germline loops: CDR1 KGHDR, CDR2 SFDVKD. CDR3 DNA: TGTGCCACCAGTGACCCCCAGCGGGCTTACGAGCAGTACTTC. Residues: CATSDPQRAYEQYF.

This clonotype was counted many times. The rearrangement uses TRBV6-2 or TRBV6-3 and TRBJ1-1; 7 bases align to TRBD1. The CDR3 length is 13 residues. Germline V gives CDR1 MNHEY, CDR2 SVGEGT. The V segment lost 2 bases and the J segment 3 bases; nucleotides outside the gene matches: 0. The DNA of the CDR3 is TGTGCCAGCAGTTACCAGGGGGACACTGAAGCTTTCTTT. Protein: CASSYQGDTEAFF.

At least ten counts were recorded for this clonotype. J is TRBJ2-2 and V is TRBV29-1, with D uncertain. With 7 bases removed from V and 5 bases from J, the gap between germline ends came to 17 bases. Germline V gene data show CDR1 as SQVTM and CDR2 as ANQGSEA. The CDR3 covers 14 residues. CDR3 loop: CSARPGSRTGELFF. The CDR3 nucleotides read TGCAGCGCCAGACCCGGATCTCGAACCGGGGAGCTGTTTTTT.

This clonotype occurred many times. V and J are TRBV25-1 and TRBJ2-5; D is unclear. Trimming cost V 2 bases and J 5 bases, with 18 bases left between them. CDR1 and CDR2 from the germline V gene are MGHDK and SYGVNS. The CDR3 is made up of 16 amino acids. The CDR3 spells CASSEGSAAIGETQYF. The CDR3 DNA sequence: TGTGCCAGCAGTGAAGGGTCGGCGGCCATTGGGGAGACCCAGTACTTC.